These 18 T cell receptor beta chains came from one sample sequenced in a study of regulatory T cells in long-lasting Graves disease. As to time point: newly diagnosed GD, antithyroid drugs for less than 3 months. Scientists built the TCR library using RNA that was extracted from PBMCs. To make TCR beta libraries, researchers used iRepertoire HTBI primers and Arm-PCR of CDR3 regions. TCRdb fed the multiplex PCR reads into MiXCR, producing one record per CDR3 protein. The profile covers a few hundred thousand distinct CDR3 sequences, with around 15% appearing a single time and less than 30% taken by the ten largest. The same sample was also used in a study of T cells in Graves' hyperthyroidism and ophthalmopathy.

This sample comprised peripheral blood mononuclear cells (PBMCs), obtained at new diagnosis, from a patient treated with antithyroid drugs. The receptors derive from a woman aged 18-29 years with Graves disease.

V usage is TRBV5-4 and J usage is TRBJ2-7; 8 bases are shared with TRBD1. Germline loops: CDR1 SGHNT, CDR2 YYREEE (reference sequence). The CDR3 is made up of 15 amino acids. V gave up 4 bases and J gave up 4 bases; unmatched junction bases: 10. CDR3 amino acids: CASSSRQGPVYEQYF. CDR3 in DNA: TGTGCCAGCAGCAGCAGACAGGGGCCGGTATACGAGCAGTACTTC.

Concerning this clonotype itself: A clone one base away is much larger, so this may be a read error. The chain combines TRBV28 with TRBJ2-1; possibly TRBD2 for D (6 bases). Trimming stripped 5 bases from V and 2 bases from J, with 13 bases between. The germline V gene has CDR1 MDHEN and CDR2 SYDVKM. This CDR3 has 15 residues. CDR3: CASSKRRTTYNEQFF. The CDR3 coding sequence is TGTGCCAGCAGTAAAAGACGGACTACCTACAATGAGCAGTTCTTC.

This sequence joins TRBV4-3 and TRBJ1-4; no reliable D call. Trimming stripped 4 bases from V and 1 base from J, with 13 bases between. CDR1 is LGHNA and CDR2 is YSLEER in the germline V gene. The CDR3 has 16 residues. CDR3: CASSRKPGGTNEKLFF. As DNA, the CDR3 is TGCGCCAGCAGCCGTAAGCCAGGCGGAACTAATGAAAAACTGTTTTTT.

DNA for the CDR3: TGTGCCAGCTTTAGGGTTCCCTACGAGCAGTACTTC. Translated: CASFRVPYEQYF. This sequence joins TRBV28 and TRBJ2-7; D unresolved. Trimming removed 8 bases at V and 2 bases at J, with 10 bases between. Germline V gene lookup returns CDR1 MDHEN and CDR2 SYDVKM. The CDR3 covers 12 residues.

This clonotype showed up just a few times. The chain combines TRBV20-1 with TRBJ1-2; 7 nucleotides align to TRBD1. The CDR3 is 14 amino acids. Germline loops: CDR1 DFQATT, CDR2 SNEGSKA (reference sequence). Trimming cost V 5 bases and J 6 bases; bases outside gene matches: 12. CDR3 residues: CSAPTGKSLNGYTF. The CDR3 DNA is TGCAGTGCTCCGACAGGGAAGTCCCTCAATGGCTACACCTTC.

This clonotype has at least ten counts. The chain joins TRBV5-8 to TRBJ2-5, with D perhaps being TRBD1 or TRBD2 (6 bases each). Germline-derived CDR1 and CDR2 are SGHTS and YDEGEE. The ends were cut back, 4 bases at V and 5 bases at J, with 15 bases in the middle. The length of the CDR3 is 14 residues. This CDR3 is CASSPGGGIETQYF. Here the CDR3 DNA reads TGTGCCAGCAGCCCCGGAGGGGGGATCGAGACCCAGTACTTC.

This clonotype has only one observation. The chain employs TRBV3-1 and TRBJ1-3; D perhaps matches TRBD1 (5 bases). The CDR3 covers 18 residues. Deletions cut 1 base from V and 0 bases from J, with 16 bases between. CDR1 is LGHDT, CDR2 YNNKEL, per germline (reference sequence). CDR3 in amino acids: CASSQGGRRTSSGNTIYF. The CDR3 DNA is TGTGCCAGCAGCCAAGGGGGACGAAGGACGAGCTCTGGAAACACCATATATTTT.

This clonotype was detected only a few times. The gene calls are TRBV20-1 and TRBJ2-7, with 10 nucleotides matching TRBD1. In germline, CDR1 is DFQATT, CDR2 SNEGSKA (reference sequence). The CDR3 sequence is 14 residues long. In DNA, the CDR3 is TGCAGCGGGGAGGGACAGGGGCTCTCCTACGAGCAGTACTTC. Translation: CSGEGQGLSYEQYF.

The rearrangement links TRBV7-8 to TRBJ2-5; 11 nucleotides match TRBD2. CDR3 length: 14 amino acids. Looked up from germline, CDR1 is SGHVS and CDR2 is FQNEAQ. J was trimmed by 5 bases and V by 5 bases; bases with no gene match: 4. CDR3 nucleotides: TGTGCCAGCAGCACTAGCGGGAGACGGGAGACCCAGTACTTC. This gives the protein CASSTSGRRETQYF.

The table lists this clonotype with many counts. This sequence joins TRBV30 and TRBJ2-7, with D hard to call. Germline CDR1 GTSNPN, CDR2 SVGIG (reference sequence). This CDR3 contains 13 residues. V was cut by 0 bases and J by 0 bases, with 6 bases left in between. The CDR3 DNA reads as TGTGCCTGGAGTGTTCAGAGCTCCTACGAGCAGTACTTC. Translated: CAWSVQSSYEQYF. Combining the CDR3 with reference TRBV30 and TRBJ2-7 gives the whole variable domain SQTIHQWPATLVQPVGSPLSLECTVEGTSNPNLYWYRQAAGRGLQLLFYSVGIGQISSEVPQNLSASRPQDRQFILSSKKLLLSDSGFYLCAWSVQSSYEQYFGPGTRLTVT.

This clonotype was recorded many times. In DNA form, the CDR3 reads TGCAGTGCCCAGGGGGATAGCAATCAGCCCCAGCATTTT. Translating gives CSAQGDSNQPQHF. The rearrangement links TRBV20-1 to TRBJ1-5; 7 bases are shared with TRBD1. The J segment lost 0 bases and the V segment lost 6 bases, leaving 2 bases of the junction unmatched. There are 13 residues in the CDR3. CDR1 and CDR2 (germline): DFQATT, SNEGSKA (reference sequence).

This clonotype was seen many times. The chain recombines TRBV20-1 with TRBJ2-7; TRBD2 is a possible D gene (5 bases). The CDR3 is 16 amino acids. The germline V gene encodes CDR1 DFQATT and CDR2 SNEGSKA (reference sequence). V was trimmed by 0 bases and J by 2 bases, leaving 17 bases between them. The DNA of the CDR3 is TGCAGTGCTAGAGATGGTACGGGAAGGTTCCCCTACGAGCAGTACTTC. It translates to CSARDGTGRFPYEQYF.

The sample holds a few counts of this clonotype. The genes are TRBV6-2 or TRBV6-3 and TRBJ1-5, with 11 positions matching TRBD1. The trim removed 7 bases at V and 6 bases at J, leaving 8 bases unmatched. The CDR3 runs 15 residues. The germline V gene has CDR1 MNHEY and CDR2 SVGEGT. CDR3 DNA: TGTGCCAGCAACCGGGACAGGGGGTCGCTTCAGCCCCAGCATTTT. Translated: CASNRDRGSLQPQHF.

At least ten counts were recorded for this clonotype. The V gene is TRBV5-1, the J gene TRBJ1-1; D perhaps matches TRBD1 (5 bases). Germline loops: CDR1 SGHRS, CDR2 YFSETQ. V gave up 4 bases and J gave up 6 bases, with 16 bases separating them. This CDR3 contains 14 residues. The CDR3 is CASSPSIGEPEAFF. As DNA, the CDR3 is TGCGCCAGCAGCCCGTCGATAGGGGAACCTGAAGCTTTCTTT. Based on the CDR3 plus reference TRBV5-1 and TRBJ1-1, the full variable domain is KAGVTQTPRYLIKTRGQQVTLSCSPISGHRSVSWYQQTPGQGLQFLFEYFSETQRNKGNFPGRFSGRQFSNSRSEMNVSTLELGDSALYLCASSPSIGEPEAFFGQGTRLTVV.

This clonotype was seen many times. The chain joins TRBV2 to TRBJ2-3; 7 bases are a match to TRBD1. Per the germline V gene, CDR1 is SNHLY and CDR2 is FYNNEI. Trimming took 2 bases from V and 5 from J; bases not matched to a gene: 7. CDR3 length: 15 amino acids. The CDR3 protein is CASSETGQSKDTQYF. DNA of the CDR3: TGTGCCAGCAGTGAAACGGGACAGTCAAAAGATACGCAGTATTTT.

This clonotype was seen at least ten times. The chain employs TRBV11-2 and TRBJ2-1; 9 bases map to TRBD1. Per the germline V gene, CDR1 is SGHAT and CDR2 is FQNNGV. V trimming: 3 bases; J trimming: 10 bases; junction bases outside the gene matches: 10. The CDR3 length is 15 residues. The CDR3 loop reads CASSFTQAGTGEQFF. The CDR3 DNA follows: TGTGCCAGCAGCTTCACCCAGGCCGGGACAGGGGAGCAGTTCTTC.

This clonotype appeared many times. This rearrangement joins TRBV7-8 to TRBJ2-3; 8 nucleotides agree with TRBD2. CDR3 length: 15 amino acids. Germline values: CDR1 SGHVS, CDR2 FQNEAQ. V gave up 7 bases and J gave up 0 bases; unmatched junction bases: 6. The DNA for the CDR3 is TGTGCCAGCAACGAACTAGCGGCGAGCACAGATACGCAGTATTTT. It codes for CASNELAASTDTQYF.

This chain links TRBV28 with TRBJ2-6; 9 positions agree with TRBD2. Losses at the gene ends were 3 bases for V and 0 bases for J; bases not matched to a gene: 9. CDR3 length: 19 residues. The germline V gene encodes CDR1 MDHEN and CDR2 SYDVKM. The CDR3 DNA sequence: TGTGCCAGCAGTTTCCCTCCGGGACTAGCAGACTCTGGGGCCAACGTCCTGACTTTC. This codes for CASSFPPGLADSGANVLTF. Full variable domain (rest looked up from reference TRBV28 and TRBJ2-6): DVKVTQSSRYLVKRTGEKVFLECVQDMDHENMFWYRQDPGLGLRLIYFSYDVKMKEKGDIPEGYSVSREKKERFSLILESASTNQTSMYLCASSFPPGLADSGANVLTFGAGSRLTVL.